This passage covers 22 T cell receptor beta chains from one sample sequenced in a study of blood T cell repertoires in COVID-19. Assay used: immunoSEQ multiplex PCR; TCRdb lists only in-frame clones, some missing. Of about 250,000 clones listed, around 89% are singletons. The sample was PBMCs or T cells enriched from blood (not recorded which). The receptor set was obtained from a woman aged 45-65 years who had recovered from COVID-19.

The genes are TRBV9 and TRBJ2-1; 14 bases fit TRBD2. CDR3 length equals 15 residues. Per germline, CDR1 SGDLS and CDR2 YYNGEE. The junction had 6 bases not matched to a gene; V was cut back by 4 bases and J by 9 bases. CDR3 DNA: TGTGCCAGCAGCCTCGGGACTAGCGGGAGCGGTGAGCAGTTCTTC. As protein: CASSLGTSGSGEQFF. The full variable domain, in which reference TRBV9 and TRBJ2-1 provide the parts outside the CDR3, is DSGVTQTPKHLITATGQRVTLRCSPRSGDLSVYWYQQSLDQGLQFLIQYYNGEERAKGNILERFSAQQFPDLHSELNLSSLELGDSALYFCASSLGTSGSGEQFFGPGTRLTVL.

V and J are TRBV6-5 and TRBJ1-1, with TRBD1 as a possible D gene (5 bases). V lost 5 bases and J lost 3, with 13 bases in between. The CDR3 has 14 residues. From germline, CDR1 is MNHEY and CDR2 SVGAGI. This CDR3 is CASSQGQMDTEAFF. The DNA of the CDR3 is TGTGCCAGCAGTCAGGGCCAAATGGACACTGAAGCTTTCTTT.

The J gene is TRBJ2-5, the V gene TRBV24-1, with a possible D match to TRBD2 (5 bases). V lost 2 bases to trimming and J lost 4 bases, with 13 bases between them. The CDR3 runs to 15 residues. CDR1 is KGHDR, CDR2 SFDVKD, per germline. This CDR3 is CATSDSDGGGETQYF. The CDR3 nucleotides are TGTGCCACCAGTGATTCGGACGGTGGAGGAGAGACCCAGTACTTC.

V and J are TRBV7-2 and TRBJ2-7, with D perhaps TRBD2 (6 bases). The germline V and J ends were trimmed by 5 bases and 0 bases, with 11 bases remaining between them. Germline CDR1 SGHTA, CDR2 FQGNSA. The CDR3 is 14 amino acids. CDR3 loop: CASSGDFSSYEQYF. CDR3 nucleotide sequence: TGTGCCAGCAGCGGGGACTTCAGCTCCTACGAGCAGTACTTC.

The chain combines TRBV3-1 (or the pseudogene TRBV3-2) with TRBJ2-3; TRBD2 is a possible D gene (6 bases). The CDR3 is made up of 16 amino acids. The V end lost 1 base, the J end lost 2 bases, and 13 bases lay between the germline ends. Germline CDR1 reads LGHDT; CDR2 reads YNNKEL (reference sequence). DNA for the CDR3: TGTGCCAGCAGCCAAGGGGCGGGGCAGCTCACAGATACGCAGTATTTT. Translated: CASSQGAGQLTDTQYF.

This chain links TRBV6-5 with TRBJ1-2; 8 bases agree with TRBD1. The CDR3 totals 16 residues. The trim removed 2 bases at V and 6 bases at J, leaving 11 bases unmatched. Per germline, CDR1 MNHEY and CDR2 SVGAGI. Here the CDR3 DNA reads TGTGCCAGCAGTTACGACGGTACAGGGGGAATCGATGGCTACACCTTC. It is translated as CASSYDGTGGIDGYTF.

This clone has only a few counts. Here the CDR3 DNA reads TGTGCCAGCAGTCCCCGGACAGTCAACTACGAGCAGTACTTC. It codes for CASSPRTVNYEQYF. The rearrangement uses TRBV28 and TRBJ2-7; D perhaps matches TRBD1 (6 bases). The germline V gene encodes CDR1 MDHEN and CDR2 SYDVKM. CDR3 length: 14 amino acids. V dropped 5 bases and J dropped 3 bases, with 14 bases sitting between them.

This chain connects TRBV3-1 (or the pseudogene TRBV3-2) to TRBJ1-5; maybe TRBD1 (5 bases). The V and J ends lost 1 base and 6 bases respectively, with 10 bases between them. The germline CDR1 and CDR2 sequences are LGHDT and YNNKEL (reference sequence). This CDR3 region has 14 residues. Written as DNA, the CDR3 is TGTGCCAGCAGCCAAGGGCCAGGGCGTCAGCCCCAGCATTTT. Translation gives CASSQGPGRQPQHF.

V and J are TRBV5-1 and TRBJ2-3; unclear D gene. The V gene lost 4 bases and the J gene lost 2 bases, with 14 bases spanning the gap. Germline loops: CDR1 SGHRS, CDR2 YFSETQ. The CDR3 length is 15 residues. The chain's CDR3 is CASSPGSGLTDTQYF. The CDR3 coding sequence is TGCGCCAGCAGCCCGGGTAGTGGCCTCACAGATACGCAGTATTTT. The entire variable domain, with the rest obtained from reference TRBV5-1 and TRBJ2-3, is as follows: KAGVTQTPRYLIKTRGQQVTLSCSPISGHRSVSWYQQTPGQGLQFLFEYFSETQRNKGNFPGRFSGRQFSNSRSEMNVSTLELGDSALYLCASSPGSGLTDTQYFGPGTRLTVL.

This clone was counted a single time. This chain links TRBV6-2 or TRBV6-3 with TRBJ2-1; no definite D call. The CDR3 extends over 16 amino acids. Germline CDR1 MNHEY, CDR2 SVGEGT. V was pared by 3 bases and J by 3 bases, with 15 bases between. CDR3 nucleotide sequence: TGTGCCAGCAGTTATCGTCTAAGAGATCGCTACAATGAGCAGTTCTTC. It encodes CASSYRLRDRYNEQFF.

V and J are TRBV30 and TRBJ1-2; TRBD1 aligns across 8 bases. There are 14 residues in the CDR3. CDR1 and CDR2 from the germline V gene are GTSNPN and SVGIG (reference sequence). V dropped 4 bases and J dropped 4; count of bases not matched to a gene: 8. CDR3 sequence: CAWTSGGNSYGYTF. CDR3 in DNA: TGTGCCTGGACGTCAGGGGGCAACTCCTATGGCTACACCTTC.

J is TRBJ2-1 and V is TRBV28; maybe TRBD1 (5 bases). This CDR3 region has 14 residues. V was trimmed by 2 bases and J by 4 bases, leaving 9 bases between them. Germline V gene lookup returns CDR1 MDHEN and CDR2 SYDVKM. CDR3 nucleotide sequence: TGTGCCAGCAGTTTACAGGGTAGATACAATGAGCAGTTCTTC. This codes for CASSLQGRYNEQFF.

This clone was seen more than once but under ten times. The rearrangement uses TRBV11-3 and TRBJ2-2, with D unresolved. V lost 5 bases and J lost 5, with 6 bases in between. Germline V gives CDR1 SGHNT, CDR2 YENEEA. The CDR3 is made up of 12 amino acids. CDR3 residues: CASSPGTGELFF. CDR3 in DNA: TGTGCCAGCAGCCCCGGTACCGGGGAGCTGTTTTTT.

The rearrangement joins TRBV28 to TRBJ1-3; 8 nucleotides agree with TRBD1. J lost 3 bases, V lost 5 bases, and 6 bases had no gene match. The CDR3 consists of 15 residues. In germline, CDR1 is MDHEN, CDR2 SYDVKM. This chain's CDR3 is CASSAGGASGNTIYF. DNA of the CDR3: TGTGCCAGCAGTGCAGGGGGCGCTAGTGGAAACACCATATATTTT.

This rearrangement joins TRBV7-9 to TRBJ2-5; D call uncertain. The V gene's germline CDR1 is SEHNR and CDR2 FQNEAQ (reference sequence). The CDR3 covers 12 residues. The V gene lost 8 bases and the J gene lost 1 base, with 8 bases spanning the gap. Written as DNA, the CDR3 is TGTGCCAGCCGCACTGGCCAAGAGACCCAGTACTTC. This gives the protein CASRTGQETQYF.

The chain is built from TRBV28 and TRBJ1-1; D not resolved. The germline V and J ends were trimmed by 10 bases and 0 bases, with 15 bases remaining between them. Looked up from germline, CDR1 is MDHEN and CDR2 is SYDVKM. This CDR3 contains 14 residues. CDR3 residues: CATGVSELNTEAFF. As DNA, the CDR3 is TGTGCCACCGGAGTGTCGGAGCTGAACACTGAAGCTTTCTTT.

DNA for the CDR3: TGTGCCAGCAGTGCCCAGACAGGGGCGAGCACAGATACGCAGTATTTT. The encoded protein is CASSAQTGASTDTQYF. J is TRBJ2-3 and V is TRBV6-1, with TRBD1 matching over 8 bases. The CDR3 length is 16 residues. The V gene's germline CDR1 is MNHNS and CDR2 SASEGT. V lost 4 bases to trimming and J lost 0 bases; unmatched junction nucleotides: 6.

The chain carries TRBV11-2 and TRBJ2-5, with 10 bases lining up with TRBD2. J lost 5 bases, V lost 3 bases, and 12 bases had no gene match. This CDR3 spans 17 amino acids. The V gene's germline CDR1 is SGHAT and CDR2 FQNNGV. The CDR3: CASSFGKSGRAGETQYF. The CDR3 nucleotides read TGTGCCAGCAGCTTTGGGAAAAGCGGGAGGGCCGGGGAGACCCAGTACTTC.

This sequence joins TRBV15 and TRBJ2-3; TRBD2 matches 7 bases. With 4 bases clipped from V and 3 bases from J, the junction kept 7 bases outside the gene matches. This CDR3 contains 15 residues. Germline-derived CDR1 and CDR2 are LNHNV and YYDKDF (reference sequence). The CDR3 coding sequence is TGTGCCACCAGCACGTATGGCGGGAGAACAGATACGCAGTATTTT. It codes for CATSTYGGRTDTQYF.

The rearrangement uses TRBV12-3 or TRBV12-4 and TRBJ1-1; no firm D call. This CDR3 spans 13 amino acids. The ends were cut back, 5 bases at V and 10 bases at J, with 17 bases in the middle. The CDR3 nucleotides are TGTGCCAGCAGTGCCTCGGACTTCTCGGCAGCTTTCTTT. Its protein product is CASSASDFSAAFF.

V usage is TRBV15 and J usage is TRBJ1-5; D may be TRBD1 (5 bases). The CDR3 spans 14 residues. In germline, CDR1 is LNHNV, CDR2 YYDKDF (reference sequence). Trimming took off 7 bases at V and 0 bases at J, with 10 bases between the two ends. CDR3 protein: CATKGVDSNQPQHF. CDR3 DNA: TGTGCCACCAAAGGGGTCGATAGCAATCAGCCCCAGCATTTT.

The CDR3 protein is CASRKRYSNQPQHF. The DNA of the CDR3 is TGTGCCAGCAGAAAACGTTATAGCAATCAGCCCCAGCATTTT. V gene TRBV21-1 combines with J gene TRBJ1-5. TRBV21-1 is annotated as a pseudogene. This CDR3 is 14 amino acids long.